Listed below are T cell receptor beta chains from one sample, sequenced in a study of blood T cells in healthy people across ages. Each CDR3 protein gets one entry after TCRdb re-called the 5' RACE reads with MiXCR. This sample has over a million distinct CDR3 sequences, with approximately 63% found just once. The sample taken for sequencing was blood. The source is a man between 18 and 35 years old in good health. Each CDR3 is given with its conserved first and last residue. Each record gives: J gene, clone size, V gene, D gene, CDR3 DNA, CDR3 protein. D genes are given only for firm matches. Some rows have no size entry. The others give once, few or many, or a class for an expanded clone.

TRBJ1-2 | - | TRBV12-3/TRBV12-4 | TRBD1 | TGTGCCAGCAGTTTAGGGCGGACAGGAGCTAACTATGGCTACACCTTC | CASSLGRTGANYGYTF
TRBJ2-5 | - | TRBV11-2 | - | TGTGCCAGCAGCTTAGTCCTGATGGGGGAGACCCAGTACTTC | CASSLVLMGETQYF
TRBJ2-5 | few | TRBV5-5 | TRBD1 | TGTGCCAGCAGCTCACCAGGCCGGGACAGGCAAGAGACCCAGTACTTC | CASSSPGRDRQETQYF
TRBJ2-2 | - | TRBV4-3 | - | TGCGCCAGCAGCCAAACGGTGACCGGGGAGCTGTTTTTT | CASSQTVTGELFF
TRBJ1-4 | - | TRBV7-2 | - | TGTGCCAGCAGCTTAACCAGCCTTGTTGCAACTAATGAAAAACTGTTTTTT | CASSLTSLVATNEKLFF
TRBJ2-3 | many | TRBV11-2 | - | TGTGCCAGCAGCCGAGGTACTGTCCCAAGCACAGATACGCAGTATTTT | CASSRGTVPSTDTQYF
TRBJ2-2 | - | TRBV12-3/TRBV12-4 | - | TGTGCCAGCAGTTTATTGGAATGGGCGCCGGGTGGGGTACCCGGGGAGCTGTTTTTT | CASSLLEWAPGGVPGELFF
TRBJ2-1 | few | TRBV6-1 | TRBD2 | TGTGCCAGCAGTGGGGATCGTGGACTAGCGGGGGGGCGCGAGCAGTTCTTC | CASSGDRGLAGGREQFF
TRBJ1-1 | - | TRBV5-1 | TRBD1 | TGCGCCAGCAGCTTGGCTCCGGGACAGTCGAACACTGAAGCTTTCTTT | CASSLAPGQSNTEAFF
TRBJ2-7 | - | TRBV7-2 | - | TGTGCCAGCAGCCAAACTCGGGTTAACGAGCAGTACTTC | CASSQTRVNEQYF
TRBJ2-1 | - | TRBV4-1 | TRBD1 | TGCGCCAGCAGCGGACAGGTTCAGACGACTTACAATGAGCAGTTCTTC | CASSGQVQTTYNEQFF
TRBJ2-1 | - | TRBV6-5 | - | TGTGCCAGCAGCAAGGGACGGTTTAATGAGCAGTTCTTC | CASSKGRFNEQFF
TRBJ1-2 | - | TRBV6-1 | - | TGTGCCAGCAGGGGACGGACGAGCACAACTTTATATGGCTACACCTTC | CASRGRTSTTLYGYTF
TRBJ2-2 | - | TRBV29-1 | - | TGCAGCGTTGGTCAGGGAAACACCGGGGAGCTGTTTTTT | CSVGQGNTGELFF
TRBJ2-3 | - | TRBV20-1 | TRBD2 | TGCAGTGCTAGAGATTGGCTAGCGGGAGGCACAGATACGCAGTATTTT | CSARDWLAGGTDTQYF